This T cell receptor (beta chain) came from a study of T cells after yellow fever vaccination. In TCRdb, the 5' RACE reads were re-called with MiXCR into one record per CDR3 protein. Here the sample spans hundreds of thousands of distinct CDR3 sequences, 9% to 15% being singletons. This clonotype was recorded a few times. CDR1 is SGHTA, CDR2 FQGNSA, per germline. The V and J ends lost 2 bases and 5 bases respectively, with 6 bases between them. This CDR3 has 13 residues. The rearrangement joins TRBV7-2 to TRBJ2-2; no definite D call. This sequence originates from a man aged 25 to 40 who received the YFV17D yellow fever vaccine. The source was PBMCs, collected on the day of the yellow fever booster vaccination. The CDR3 here is CASSLFGTGELFF. In DNA form, the CDR3 reads TGTGCCAGCAGCTTATTTGGTACCGGGGAGCTGTTTTTT.